The 10 T cell receptor beta chains below come from one sample, sequenced in a study of T cell changes during pregnancy in multiple sclerosis (dated by TCRdb to the late 2010s). To prepare the library, the immunoSEQ multiplex PCR assay was applied. TCRdb provides this immuneACCESS table in a form limited to in-frame rearrangements. Some clones are lacking; in checked studies, under half of them reflect an unresolved V gene, and why the rest are absent is not known. The sample profile shows about 79,000 clones; 85% to 95% of them were found once. About 0.45% of the sample goes to the ten largest clones. The sample in question was CD4+ T cells from peripheral blood mononuclear cells, obtained in the second trimester of pregnancy. These TCRs come from a female donor with multiple sclerosis, enrolled in a pregnancy study.

This chain uses TRBV5-1 with TRBJ1-4; 9 bases line up with TRBD1. Trimming removed 4 bases from V and 7 bases from J; junction bases left unmatched: 5. The CDR3 totals 14 residues. The germline gives CDR1 SGHRS, CDR2 YFSETQ. The CDR3 loop reads CASSTQGAGEKLFF. Here the CDR3 DNA reads TGCGCCAGCAGCACACAGGGGGCGGGTGAAAAACTGTTTTTT.

V usage is TRBV14 and J usage is TRBJ2-2; no clear D. From germline, CDR1 is SGHDN and CDR2 FVKESK. The CDR3 loop spans 16 amino acids. V was shortened by 6 bases and J by 0 bases, with 14 bases between the two germline ends. The CDR3 sequence is CASSHQLKSNTGELFF. CDR3 nucleotide sequence: TGTGCCAGCAGTCATCAGTTGAAATCGAACACCGGGGAGCTGTTTTTT.

This chain links TRBV27 with TRBJ2-7; TRBD2 is a possible D gene (7 bases). Germline V CDR1 and CDR2: MNHEY, SMNVEV (reference sequence). The V end lost 4 bases, the J end lost 5 bases, and 12 bases lay between the germline ends. The CDR3 contains 13 residues. The CDR3 coding sequence is TGTGCCAGCAGTTCCTGGGGGGGCCACGAGCAGTACTTC. As protein: CASSSWGGHEQYF.

The J gene is TRBJ2-2, the V gene TRBV2, with TRBD1 as a possible D gene (5 bases). The CDR3 runs 14 residues. Germline CDR1 SNHLY, CDR2 FYNNEI. V was pared by 6 bases and J by 5 bases, with 13 bases between. CDR3 bases: TGTGCCAGCAGACTCACAGGCCCTACCGGGGAGCTGTTTTTT. Its translation: CASRLTGPTGELFF.

The rearrangement links TRBV28 to TRBJ2-1; 11 bases map to TRBD2. V dropped 7 bases and J dropped 7; count of bases not matched to a gene: 6. Germline assignment: CDR1 MDHEN and CDR2 SYDVKM. The CDR3 length is 14 residues. Written as DNA, the CDR3 is TGTGCCAGCAATTGGCTAGCGGGGGGAAATGAGCAGTTCTTC. Translation gives CASNWLAGGNEQFF.

The rearrangement joins TRBV13 to TRBJ2-2; D might be TRBD1 (6 bases). This CDR3 has 15 amino acids. V gave up 5 bases and J gave up 2 bases, with 12 bases separating them. Germline V gene data show CDR1 as PRHDT and CDR2 as FYEKMQ (reference sequence). CDR3 region: CASSPLGTNTGELFF. CDR3 nucleotides: TGTGCCAGCAGCCCACTGGGGACAAACACCGGGGAGCTGTTTTTT.

This chain links TRBV19 with TRBJ2-2, with D perhaps matching TRBD2 (6 bases). The CDR3 loop spans 15 amino acids. CDR1 is LNHDA, CDR2 SQIVND, per germline (reference sequence). Trimming stripped 1 base from V and 3 bases from J, with 9 bases between. CDR3 amino acids: CASSIAGVDTGELFF. The DNA of the CDR3 is TGTGCCAGTAGTATAGCGGGAGTCGACACCGGGGAGCTGTTTTTT.

V and J are TRBV23-1 and TRBJ2-7; 12 bases map to TRBD1. TRBV23-1 is labeled an ORF, and its function is uncertain. The CDR3 sequence is 13 residues long. With V trimmed by 6 bases and J by 6 bases, 3 bases remained unmatched. The CDR3 DNA is TGCGCCAGCAGGGGGACAGGGGGCTTCGAGCAGTACTTC. This gives the protein CASRGTGGFEQYF.

The rearrangement links TRBV19 to TRBJ2-6, with 7 positions matching TRBD1. The V gene end was trimmed by 5 bases and the J gene end by 4 bases; junction bases not matched to a gene: 11. Germline CDR1 and CDR2: LNHDA and SQIVND (reference sequence). This CDR3 contains 17 residues. CDR3 protein: CASSPQQGRVGANVLTF. In DNA, the CDR3 is TGTGCCAGTAGTCCCCAACAGGGGCGGGTAGGGGCCAACGTCCTGACTTTC.

The chain employs TRBV4-1 and TRBJ1-6; no definite D call. CDR3 length: 17 amino acids. CDR1 and CDR2 (germline): MGHRA, YSYEKL. The V end lost 2 bases, the J end lost 6 bases, and 17 bases lay between the germline ends. CDR3 sequence (DNA): TGCGCCAGCAGCCAACTTCTGAGGAATTCGGGTAATTCACCCCTCCACTTT. Amino acids: CASSQLLRNSGNSPLHF.